Listed below are T cell receptor beta chains from one sample, sequenced in a study of cytomegalovirus exposure and HLA in healthy donors. Sequencing was performed with immunoSEQ multiplex PCR; in TCRdb, only in-frame clones are kept and a portion is missing. The data contain about 120,000 clones, about 63% of them singletons. The sequenced sample consisted of PBMCs. These receptors originate from a man aged 25-40 years in good health and CMV-seropositive. CDR3s include the opening cysteine and the closing phenylalanine or tryptophan. D genes are given only for firm matches. The size entry is marked missing in some rows and otherwise reads once, few, many or a size class.

v_gene: TRBV7-2; d_gene: .; abundance: .; j_gene: TRBJ2-7; CDR3nt: TGTGCCAGCAGCCCCCACGGGTCTACCTACGAGCAGTACTTC; CDR3aa: CASSPHGSTYEQYF
v_gene: TRBV19; d_gene: .; abundance: few; j_gene: TRBJ1-1; CDR3nt: TGTGCCAGTAGCCCTACGGGGGAATCTGAAGCTTTCTTT; CDR3aa: CASSPTGESEAFF
v_gene: TRBV4-3; d_gene: TRBD2; abundance: .; j_gene: TRBJ2-3; CDR3nt: TGCGCCAGCAGCCAAGTATCAGCGGGAACTAGCACAGATACGCAGTATTTT; CDR3aa: CASSQVSAGTSTDTQYF
v_gene: TRBV6-5; d_gene: .; abundance: .; j_gene: TRBJ1-1; CDR3nt: TGTGCCAGCAGTTACGGGCTCTTGAACACTGAAGCTTTCTTT; CDR3aa: CASSYGLLNTEAFF
v_gene: TRBV5-1; d_gene: .; abundance: .; j_gene: TRBJ2-3; CDR3nt: TGCGCCAGCAGCTTGGACGGACAACAAAACACAGATACGCAGTATTTT; CDR3aa: CASSLDGQQNTDTQYF
v_gene: TRBV19; d_gene: TRBD1; abundance: few; j_gene: TRBJ1-1; CDR3nt: TGTGCCAGTAGTCTGGGGCCGACAGGGGGCACTGAAGCTTTCTTT; CDR3aa: CASSLGPTGGTEAFF
v_gene: TRBV10-3; d_gene: .; abundance: .; j_gene: TRBJ2-6; CDR3nt: TGTGCCATCAGTGTACGGGAATCCCCTGGGGCCAACGTCCTGACTTTC; CDR3aa: CAISVRESPGANVLTF
v_gene: TRBV7-2; d_gene: TRBD2; abundance: .; j_gene: TRBJ2-7; CDR3nt: TGTGCCAGCAGGCTAGGACCCGGGACTAGCGGGAGCTACGAGCAGTACTTC; CDR3aa: CASRLGPGTSGSYEQYF
v_gene: TRBV11-2; d_gene: TRBD2; abundance: .; j_gene: TRBJ2-3; CDR3nt: TGTGCCAGCAGCTGGACTAGCGGAGATACGCAGTATTTT; CDR3aa: CASSWTSGDTQYF
v_gene: TRBV18; d_gene: .; abundance: once; j_gene: TRBJ1-1; CDR3nt: TGTGCCAGCTCACCAAATCAGAATCTCAGAACATTGAACACTGAAGCTTTCTTT; CDR3aa: CASSPNQNLRTLNTEAFF
v_gene: TRBV27; d_gene: .; abundance: few; j_gene: TRBJ1-3; CDR3nt: TGTGCCAGCAGTTTAAACCCGACAGGCAACTCTGGAAACACCATATATTTT; CDR3aa: CASSLNPTGNSGNTIYF
v_gene: TRBV6-1; d_gene: TRBD2; abundance: .; j_gene: TRBJ2-1; CDR3nt: TGTGCCAGCAGTGTCGGCGGGAGGGCGTTGAATGAGCAGTTCTTC; CDR3aa: CASSVGGRALNEQFF
v_gene: TRBV2; d_gene: .; abundance: .; j_gene: TRBJ1-4; CDR3nt: TGTGCCAGCAATAGGCGGGGGGCGGAAAAACTGTTTTTT; CDR3aa: CASNRRGAEKLFF
v_gene: TRBV4-1; d_gene: .; abundance: .; j_gene: TRBJ2-2; CDR3nt: TGCGCCAGCAGCCCCGTGGGCCGATTAAACACCGGGGAGCTGTTTTTT; CDR3aa: CASSPVGRLNTGELFF
v_gene: TRBV2; d_gene: TRBD2; abundance: .; j_gene: TRBJ2-3; CDR3nt: TGTGCCAGCAGGGGGGGGTGGCGGGACACAGATACGCAGTATTTT; CDR3aa: CASRGGWRDTDTQYF
v_gene: TRBV5-1; d_gene: .; abundance: .; j_gene: TRBJ2-5; CDR3nt: TGCGCCAGCAGCTTGGGGCAGATTTTAGAGACCCAGTACTTC; CDR3aa: CASSLGQILETQYF
v_gene: TRBV11-3; d_gene: TRBD2; abundance: .; j_gene: TRBJ2-1; CDR3nt: TGTGCCAGCAGCTTTTCAGGGGATAGCGGGAGTAGTATCAATGAGCAGTTCTTC; CDR3aa: CASSFSGDSGSSINEQFF
v_gene: TRBV5-1; d_gene: TRBD1; abundance: few; j_gene: TRBJ1-2; CDR3nt: TGCGCCAGCAGCACCTCCGGGACAGGGGAAGGCTACACCTTC; CDR3aa: CASSTSGTGEGYTF
v_gene: TRBV2; d_gene: TRBD1; abundance: .; j_gene: TRBJ2-7; CDR3nt: TGTGCCCTACACGACAGGGTCTACGAGCAGTACTTC; CDR3aa: CALHDRVYEQYF
v_gene: TRBV7-9; d_gene: .; abundance: few; j_gene: TRBJ2-6; CDR3nt: TGTGCCAGCAGTAGACAGCCCAACGTCCTGACTTTC; CDR3aa: CASSRQPNVLTF
v_gene: TRBV2; d_gene: TRBD1; abundance: .; j_gene: TRBJ1-2; CDR3nt: TGTGCCAGCTACAGGGGACCTAACTATGGCTACACCTTC; CDR3aa: CASYRGPNYGYTF
v_gene: TRBV29-1; d_gene: .; abundance: few; j_gene: TRBJ2-5; CDR3nt: TGCAGCGTTGTTAGGGGGAATCAAGAGACCCAGTACTTC; CDR3aa: CSVVRGNQETQYF
v_gene: TRBV6-5; d_gene: TRBD1; abundance: .; j_gene: TRBJ1-6; CDR3nt: TGTGCCAGCAGTTACAGCGGACAGGGATTTTCACCCCTCCACTTT; CDR3aa: CASSYSGQGFSPLHF
v_gene: TRBV11-3; d_gene: .; abundance: .; j_gene: TRBJ2-5; CDR3nt: TGTGCCAGCAGCTTACAGGGTTCAGAGACCCAGTACTTC; CDR3aa: CASSLQGSETQYF
v_gene: TRBV27; d_gene: .; abundance: .; j_gene: TRBJ1-1; CDR3nt: TGTGCCAGCGGTACCCCCCCGGGGGACACTGAAGCTTTCTTT; CDR3aa: CASGTPPGDTEAFF
v_gene: TRBV5-1; d_gene: TRBD1; abundance: .; j_gene: TRBJ1-4; CDR3nt: TGCGCCAGCAGCTCCGGGACAGGAAGGATGGAGGAAAAACTGTTTTTT; CDR3aa: CASSSGTGRMEEKLFF
v_gene: TRBV6-5; d_gene: TRBD2; abundance: .; j_gene: TRBJ2-1; CDR3nt: TGTGCCAGCAGGGGGGGACTAGCGATAGACAATGAGCAGTTCTTC; CDR3aa: CASRGGLAIDNEQFF
v_gene: TRBV18; d_gene: .; abundance: .; j_gene: TRBJ2-6; CDR3nt: TGTGCCAGCTCGGGGGGATCAAACTCTGGGGCCAACGTCCTGACTTTC; CDR3aa: CASSGGSNSGANVLTF
v_gene: TRBV5-6; d_gene: .; abundance: .; j_gene: TRBJ2-1; CDR3nt: TGTGCCAGCAGCTCCGGGGGACGCCTGTACAATGAGCAGTTCTTC; CDR3aa: CASSSGGRLYNEQFF
v_gene: TRBV7-8; d_gene: TRBD1; abundance: .; j_gene: TRBJ1-3; CDR3nt: TGTGCCAGCAGCAACAAACCGGGACAGGGAGGATCTGGAAACACCATATATTTT; CDR3aa: CASSNKPGQGGSGNTIYF